This T cell receptor beta chain was identified during a study of OX40 agonist ivuxolimab in advanced cancers. General study results and limits: Doses of 0.1 to 3.0 mg/kg were accompanied by clonal expansion of CD4+ and CD8+ blood T cells by week 6.

Comments on this clone: Its antigen remains unidentified.

V was clipped by 1 base and J by 4 bases, with 8 bases between them. This CDR3 has 14 amino acids. The germline V gene has CDR1 SEHNR and CDR2 FQNEAQ (reference sequence). Libraries were prepared by immunoSEQ multiplex PCR; TCRdb keeps only in-frame clonotypes and omits some of them. The data show tens of thousands of clones, roughly 82% seen once. This sequence originates from an adult with an advanced solid tumor such as melanoma, head and neck, liver or kidney cancer. Material: CD4+ or CD8+ T cells sorted from blood, obtained in a trial of the OX40 agonist ivuxolimab. The chain couples TRBV7-9 to TRBJ1-5, with no clear D. CDR3 DNA: TGTGCCAGCAGCTTAGGGGAGCAGAATCAGCCCCAGCATTTT. It encodes CASSLGEQNQPQHF.